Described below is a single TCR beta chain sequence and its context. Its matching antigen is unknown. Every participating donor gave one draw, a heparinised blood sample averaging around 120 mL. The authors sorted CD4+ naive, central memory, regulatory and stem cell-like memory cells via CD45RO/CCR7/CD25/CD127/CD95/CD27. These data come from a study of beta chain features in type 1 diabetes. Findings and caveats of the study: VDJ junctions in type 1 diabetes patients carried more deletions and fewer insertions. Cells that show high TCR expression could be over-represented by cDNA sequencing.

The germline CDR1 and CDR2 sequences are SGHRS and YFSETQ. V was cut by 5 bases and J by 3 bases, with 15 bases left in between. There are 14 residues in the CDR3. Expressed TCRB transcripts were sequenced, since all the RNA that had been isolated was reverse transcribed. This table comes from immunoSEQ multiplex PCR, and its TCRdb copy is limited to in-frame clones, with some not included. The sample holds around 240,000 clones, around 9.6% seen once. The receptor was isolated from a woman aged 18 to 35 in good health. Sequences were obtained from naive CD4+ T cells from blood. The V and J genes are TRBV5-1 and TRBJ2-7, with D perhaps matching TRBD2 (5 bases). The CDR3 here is CASSPASNIYEQYF. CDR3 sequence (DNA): TGCGCCAGCAGTCCCGCTAGCAATATCTACGAGCAGTACTTC.